These T cell receptor beta chains were read from a single sample in a study of early T cells in non-severe SARS-CoV-2 infection. TCRdb analysed the 5' RACE reads with MiXCR anew, one entry per CDR3 protein. The table lists about 59,000 distinct CDR3 sequences, under 15% of them singletons. This specimen was whole blood, taken at baseline. These receptor sequences come from an adult who was a healthcare worker with PCR-confirmed SARS-CoV-2 infection or an uninfected control (not recorded which). Each CDR3 is given with its conserved first and last residue. A D gene is named only where the DNA matches it firmly.

v_call	d_call	j_call	cdr3_aa
TRBV7-2	.	TRBJ1-4	CASSSWEAIGPNEKLFF
TRBV9	.	TRBJ2-1	CASKDNEQFF
TRBV9	.	TRBJ1-6	CASSLDPNVDNSPLHF
TRBV29-1	TRBD2	TRBJ2-3	CGTGGADTQYF
TRBV7-9	TRBD2	TRBJ2-4	CASSLPPSGRAEAKNIQYF
TRBV11-2	.	TRBJ1-1	CASSAKTGNTEAFF
TRBV7-9	.	TRBJ2-1	CASSPTRVFNEQFF
TRBV20-1	TRBD2	TRBJ2-7	CSARDEDSGAYEQYF
TRBV7-9	.	TRBJ2-7	CASSFTSEQYF
TRBV20-1	.	TRBJ2-3	CSASRDREGTDTQYF
TRBV12-3/TRBV12-4	.	TRBJ1-1	CASSWDGNTEAFF
TRBV2	.	TRBJ2-1	CASSEGTTLGWNEQFF
TRBV7-6	TRBD1	TRBJ2-5	CASSITGVSDQETQYF
TRBV24-1	.	TRBJ1-2	CATSESNYGYTF
TRBV6-2/TRBV6-3	.	TRBJ1-3	CASSRGSGNTIYF
TRBV7-6	TRBD1	TRBJ1-5	CASSWGQGGDQPQHF
TRBV6-5	.	TRBJ1-1	CASSHDGGMNTEAFF
TRBV11-2	TRBD2	TRBJ2-2	CASSPAGVDTGELFF
TRBV3-1	TRBD2	TRBJ2-5	CASSQGLPGLGKETQYF
TRBV7-6	.	TRBJ2-1	CASSSSAVSEQFF
TRBV28	.	TRBJ1-2	CASSLTRAANYGYTF
TRBV28	.	TRBJ2-7	CASTNRNSYEQYF
TRBV5-1	TRBD1	TRBJ1-1	CASSLDRGTEAFF
TRBV5-6	.	TRBJ2-4	CASSAGPTGAKNIQYF
TRBV6-5	.	TRBJ1-6	CASSYGGDSPLHF
TRBV7-2	TRBD1	TRBJ1-2	CASRQGLNYGYTF
TRBV6-5	.	TRBJ2-3	CASSFAGTSTDTQYF
TRBV27	.	TRBJ2-5	CASGMLGSSYQETQYF
TRBV10-3	TRBD2	TRBJ2-2	CAIRPTSGRPGELFF
TRBV7-8	.	TRBJ1-6	CASSLDSPLHF
TRBV12-3/TRBV12-4	.	TRBJ1-2	CASSFRPGNENGYTF
TRBV5-1	.	TRBJ2-3	CASSLERAQTGPTDTQYF
TRBV7-9	TRBD1	TRBJ2-5	CASSLGTGRETQYF
TRBV2	.	TRBJ2-5	CASTWGLRETQYF
TRBV13	.	TRBJ1-2	CASSLRGLQGNYGYTF
TRBV20-1	.	TRBJ2-7	CSARDRDTSSYEQYF
TRBV19	TRBD1	TRBJ2-7	CATGGQGSSYEQYF
TRBV30	TRBD1	TRBJ1-1	CAWSGGGAAAFF